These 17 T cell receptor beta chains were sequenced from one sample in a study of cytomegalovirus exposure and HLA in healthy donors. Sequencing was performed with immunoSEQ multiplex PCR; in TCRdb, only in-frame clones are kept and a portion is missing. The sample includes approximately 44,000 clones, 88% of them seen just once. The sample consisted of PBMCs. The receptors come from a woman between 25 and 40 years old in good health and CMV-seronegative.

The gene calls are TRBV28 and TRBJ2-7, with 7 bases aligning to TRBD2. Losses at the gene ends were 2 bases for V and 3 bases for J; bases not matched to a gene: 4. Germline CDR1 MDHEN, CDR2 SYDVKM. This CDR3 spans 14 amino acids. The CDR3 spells CASSLGGGGYEQYF. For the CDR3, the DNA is TGTGCCAGCAGTTTAGGTGGGGGGGGCTACGAGCAGTACTTC.

Here the CDR3 reads CASSLSSGRGETQYF. CDR3 DNA: TGTGCCAGCAGTTTATCTAGCGGGAGAGGTGAGACCCAGTACTTC. The genes are TRBV28 and TRBJ2-5; 10 positions agree with TRBD2. Germline CDR1 reads MDHEN; CDR2 reads SYDVKM. The CDR3 has 15 residues. Unmatched junction bases numbered 4, after V lost 1 base and J lost 5 bases.

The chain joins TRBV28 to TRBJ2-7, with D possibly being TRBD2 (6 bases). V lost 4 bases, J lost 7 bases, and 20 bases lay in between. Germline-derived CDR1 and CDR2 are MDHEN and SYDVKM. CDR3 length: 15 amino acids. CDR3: CASSSGPRELREQYF. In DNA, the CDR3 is TGTGCCAGCAGTTCCGGTCCTCGGGAGCTGAGGGAGCAGTACTTC.

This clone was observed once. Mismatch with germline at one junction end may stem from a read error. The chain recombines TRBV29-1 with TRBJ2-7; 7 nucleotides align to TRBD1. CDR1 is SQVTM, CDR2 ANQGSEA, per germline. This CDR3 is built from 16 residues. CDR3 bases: TGCAGCGTTAAAGAGTGGGACAGCCAGTACTCCTACGAGCAGTACTTC. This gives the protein CSVKEWDSQYSYEQYF.

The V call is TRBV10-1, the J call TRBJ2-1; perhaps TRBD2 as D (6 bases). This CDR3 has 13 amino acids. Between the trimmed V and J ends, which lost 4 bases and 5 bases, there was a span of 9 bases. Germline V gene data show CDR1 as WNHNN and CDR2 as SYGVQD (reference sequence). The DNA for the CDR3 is TGCGCCAGCAGTGCGGGACTCAACAATGAGCAGTTCTTC. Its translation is CASSAGLNNEQFF.

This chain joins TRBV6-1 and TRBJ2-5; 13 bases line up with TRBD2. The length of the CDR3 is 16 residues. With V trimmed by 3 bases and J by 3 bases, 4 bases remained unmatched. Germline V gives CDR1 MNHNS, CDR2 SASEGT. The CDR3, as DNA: TGTGCCAGCAGTGATGGGGGACTAGCGGGAAAAGAGACCCAGTACTTC. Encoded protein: CASSDGGLAGKETQYF.

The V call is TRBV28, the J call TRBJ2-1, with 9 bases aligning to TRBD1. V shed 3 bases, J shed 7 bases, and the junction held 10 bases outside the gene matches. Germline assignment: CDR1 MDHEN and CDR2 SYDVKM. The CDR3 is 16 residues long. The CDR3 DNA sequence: TGTGCCAGCAGTTTCCAGACAGGGGGGACGAGGAATGAGCAGTTCTTC. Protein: CASSFQTGGTRNEQFF.

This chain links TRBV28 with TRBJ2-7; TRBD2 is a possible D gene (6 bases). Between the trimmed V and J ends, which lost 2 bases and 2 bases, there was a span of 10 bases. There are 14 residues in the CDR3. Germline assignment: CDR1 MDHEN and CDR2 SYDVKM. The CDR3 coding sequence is TGTGCCAGCAGTTTAGCGGGGTCAGCCTACGAGCAGTACTTC. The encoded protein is CASSLAGSAYEQYF.

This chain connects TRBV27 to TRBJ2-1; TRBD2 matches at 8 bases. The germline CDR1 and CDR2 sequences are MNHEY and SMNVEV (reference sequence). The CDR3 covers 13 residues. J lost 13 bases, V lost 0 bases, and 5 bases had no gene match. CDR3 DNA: TGTGCCAGCAGTTTATCGATAGGACTAGCCCAGTTCTTC. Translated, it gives CASSLSIGLAQFF.

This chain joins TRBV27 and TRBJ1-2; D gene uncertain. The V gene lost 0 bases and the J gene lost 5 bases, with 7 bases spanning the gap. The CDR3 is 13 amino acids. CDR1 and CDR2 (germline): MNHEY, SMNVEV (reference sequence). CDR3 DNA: TGTGCCAGCAGTTTATCTTCCGGGTATGGCTACACCTTC. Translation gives CASSLSSGYGYTF.

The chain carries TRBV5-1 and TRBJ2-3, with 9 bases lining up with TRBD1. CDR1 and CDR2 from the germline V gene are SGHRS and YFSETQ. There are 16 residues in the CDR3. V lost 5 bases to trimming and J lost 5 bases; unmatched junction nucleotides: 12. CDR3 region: CASRVPGQGPGDTQYF. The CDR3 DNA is TGCGCCAGCAGAGTCCCGGGACAGGGTCCGGGAGATACGCAGTATTTT.

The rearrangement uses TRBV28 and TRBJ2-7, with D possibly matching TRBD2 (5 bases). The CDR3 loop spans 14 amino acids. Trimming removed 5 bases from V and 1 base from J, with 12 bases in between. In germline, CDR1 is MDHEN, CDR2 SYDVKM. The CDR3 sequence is CASSRGGGSYEQYF. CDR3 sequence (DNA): TGTGCCAGCAGTCGGGGTGGAGGTTCCTACGAGCAGTACTTC.

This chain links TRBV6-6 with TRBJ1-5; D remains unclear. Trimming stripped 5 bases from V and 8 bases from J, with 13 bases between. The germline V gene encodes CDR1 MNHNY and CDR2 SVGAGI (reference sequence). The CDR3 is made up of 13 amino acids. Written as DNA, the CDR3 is TGTGCCAGCAGTGGAAGGACTGAGGAGCCCCAGCATTTT. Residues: CASSGRTEEPQHF.

For the CDR3, the DNA is TGCGCCAGCAGGCAATCGCGGGCAGTAGGGACTGAAGCTTTCTTT. Residues: CASRQSRAVGTEAFF. The chain employs TRBV10-1 and TRBJ1-1; D call uncertain. The V end was cut by 6 bases, the J end by 5 bases, with 19 bases between. In germline, CDR1 is WNHNN, CDR2 SYGVQD (reference sequence). The CDR3 covers 15 residues.

The chain's CDR3 is CAISNFGREDNEQFF. DNA for the CDR3: TGTGCCATCAGTAACTTTGGGCGGGAGGACAATGAGCAGTTCTTC. The V call is TRBV10-3, the J call TRBJ2-1, with 8 positions matching TRBD2. The CDR3 is 15 residues long. Germline V CDR1 and CDR2: ENHRY, SYGVKD. Trimming at V came to 5 bases and at J to 5 bases, leaving 8 bases not matched to a gene.

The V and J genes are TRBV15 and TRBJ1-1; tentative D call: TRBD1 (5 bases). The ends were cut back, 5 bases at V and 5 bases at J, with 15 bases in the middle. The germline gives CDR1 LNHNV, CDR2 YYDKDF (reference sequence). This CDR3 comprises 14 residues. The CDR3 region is CATSARQGRTEAFF. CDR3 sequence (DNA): TGTGCCACCAGCGCCCGGCAGGGTAGGACTGAAGCTTTCTTT.

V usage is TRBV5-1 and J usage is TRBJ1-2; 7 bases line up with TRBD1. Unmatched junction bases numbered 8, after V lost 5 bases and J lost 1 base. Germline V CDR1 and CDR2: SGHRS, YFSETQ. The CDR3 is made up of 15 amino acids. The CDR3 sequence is CASSSPRQGNYGYTF. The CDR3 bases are TGCGCCAGCAGTTCGCCTCGACAGGGTAACTATGGCTACACCTTC.